Listed here are 25 T cell receptor beta chains from one sample, sequenced in a study of blood T cell repertoires in COVID-19. Only in-frame clones appear in the TCRdb table, and some are missing; sequencing was by immunoSEQ multiplex PCR. Of around 230,000 clones listed, approximately 89% are singletons. The sequenced sample was PBMCs or T cells enriched from blood (not recorded which). Receptors were obtained from a woman aged 25 to 39 with acute COVID-19.

The chain combines TRBV5-1 with TRBJ1-2, with D possibly matching TRBD1 (5 bases). Trimming pared 3 bases from V and 1 base from J, leaving 7 bases between. The CDR3 length is 13 residues. Per germline, CDR1 SGHRS and CDR2 YFSETQ. The CDR3 bases are TGCGCCAGCAGCTCGACAGTTAACTATGGCTACACCTTC. This translates into CASSSTVNYGYTF.

V usage is TRBV5-1 and J usage is TRBJ2-7; 7 bases are a match to TRBD2. Germline V gene data show CDR1 as SGHRS and CDR2 as YFSETQ. This CDR3 has 14 amino acids. V trimming: 0 bases; J trimming: 5 bases; junction bases outside the gene matches: 5. CDR3 sequence (DNA): TGCGCCAGCAGCTTGGTCGCTACTAGCGACGAGCAGTACTTC. It is translated as CASSLVATSDEQYF.

Here the CDR3 reads CASSDGQGSGVGYTF. The CDR3 region has the DNA TGCGCCAGCAGCGACGGACAGGGCAGTGGGGTAGGCTACACCTTC. J is TRBJ1-2 and V is TRBV5-1; 8 bases map to TRBD1. The CDR3 has 15 amino acids. Germline CDR1 and CDR2: SGHRS and YFSETQ. V gave up 4 bases and J gave up 8 bases; unmatched junction bases: 13.

There are a few counts of this clone. V usage is TRBV6-5 and J usage is TRBJ1-2; 8 nucleotides match TRBD1. CDR3 size: 14 residues. Germline V gene lookup returns CDR1 MNHEY and CDR2 SVGAGI. Germline trimming cut 6 bases from V and 6 bases from J; bases unmatched to any gene: 9. For the CDR3, the DNA is TGTGCCAGCAGCCCACTCCAGGGGGCGCATGGCTACACCTTC. Encoded protein: CASSPLQGAHGYTF.

The chain employs TRBV27 and TRBJ2-3; D is unclear. The germline V gene has CDR1 MNHEY and CDR2 SMNVEV (reference sequence). The CDR3 covers 15 residues. Trimming left V 3 bases short and J 2 bases short, with 12 bases between. CDR3 protein: CASSFLLPNTDTQYF. The CDR3 DNA reads TGTGCCAGCAGTTTCTTACTCCCCAACACAGATACGCAGTATTTT.

The CDR3: CASSAGQGVYTEAFF. CDR3 in DNA: TGTGCCAGCAGTGCAGGACAGGGGGTCTACACTGAAGCTTTCTTT. The chain couples TRBV27 to TRBJ1-1, with TRBD1 identical over 10 bases. Germline CDR1 reads MNHEY; CDR2 reads SMNVEV (reference sequence). The ends lost 5 bases at V and 3 bases at J; junction bases unmatched: 6. This CDR3 is 15 amino acids long.

The chain links TRBV12-3 or TRBV12-4 to TRBJ1-5; no clear D. V lost 6 bases to trimming and J lost 7 bases, with 13 bases between them. The CDR3 has 13 residues. The CDR3 sequence is CASSRYILQPQHF. For the CDR3, the DNA is TGTGCCAGCAGCCGATACATTCTCCAGCCCCAGCATTTT.

The chain couples TRBV5-4 to TRBJ1-1; TRBD1 might be the D (5 bases). The germline CDR1 and CDR2 sequences are SGHNT and YYREEE (reference sequence). Between the trimmed V and J ends, which lost 4 bases and 7 bases, there was a span of 17 bases. CDR3 size: 14 residues. The CDR3 DNA sequence: TGTGCCAGCAGCCCGGAACAGGATTCGGTTGAAGCTTTCTTT. It specifies CASSPEQDSVEAFF.

The chain joins TRBV9 to TRBJ2-7; 9 positions agree with TRBD2. The CDR3 length is 15 residues. J gave up 2 bases and V 4 bases, and 7 bases lay outside the gene matches. Per germline, CDR1 SGDLS and CDR2 YYNGEE. CDR3 region: CASSPTAGGPYEQYF. CDR3 bases: TGTGCCAGCAGCCCCACAGCGGGGGGTCCCTACGAGCAGTACTTC.

This rearrangement joins TRBV5-1 to TRBJ2-3, with D perhaps matching TRBD1 (5 bases). The CDR3 spans 14 residues. V was clipped by 4 bases and J by 3 bases, with 12 bases between them. CDR1 is SGHRS and CDR2 is YFSETQ in the germline V gene. Here the CDR3 DNA reads TGCGCCAGCAGCACAGGCTCTAGAACAGATACGCAGTATTTT. It encodes CASSTGSRTDTQYF.

J is TRBJ2-3 and V is TRBV28; 11 bases map to TRBD2. The V gene end was trimmed by 5 bases and the J gene end by 0 bases; junction bases not matched to a gene: 1. The CDR3 has 15 residues. From germline, CDR1 is MDHEN and CDR2 SYDVKM. The CDR3 loop reads CASSVAGGSTDTQYF. CDR3 nucleotide sequence: TGTGCCAGCAGTGTAGCGGGGGGGAGCACAGATACGCAGTATTTT. Looking up the rest from reference TRBV28 and TRBJ2-3 gives the full variable domain: DVKVTQSSRYLVKRTGEKVFLECVQDMDHENMFWYRQDPGLGLRLIYFSYDVKMKEKGDIPEGYSVSREKKERFSLILESASTNQTSMYLCASSVAGGSTDTQYFGPGTRLTVL.

This clone has only one observation. The genes are TRBV19 and TRBJ2-1; a weak D match, TRBD1 (6 bases). There are 12 residues in the CDR3. The V gene lost 7 bases and the J gene lost 6 bases, with 10 bases spanning the gap. CDR1 LNHDA and CDR2 SQIVND come from the germline V gene (reference sequence). The chain's CDR3 is CASKWGPNEQFF. In DNA, the CDR3 is TGTGCCAGTAAGTGGGGGCCCAATGAGCAGTTCTTC. Drawing the rest from reference TRBV19 and TRBJ2-1, the complete variable domain is DGGITQSPKYLFRKEGQNVTLSCEQNLNHDAMYWYRQDPGQGLRLIYYSQIVNDFQKGDIAEGYSVSREKKESFPLTVTSAQKNPTAFYLCASKWGPNEQFFGPGTRLTVL.

The genes are TRBV24-1 and TRBJ2-5; D call uncertain. The CDR3 is made up of 13 amino acids. Germline CDR1 is KGHDR and CDR2 is SFDVKD. Trimming removed 5 bases at V and 1 base at J, with 7 bases between. The CDR3 coding sequence is TGTGCCACCAGTGCGCCAGGCCAAGAGACCCAGTACTTC. Protein sequence: CATSAPGQETQYF.

The chain couples TRBV7-9 to TRBJ1-6; perhaps TRBD1 as D (6 bases). CDR1 and CDR2 (germline): SEHNR, FQNEAQ (reference sequence). The CDR3 is 15 residues long. The V end lost 5 bases, the J end lost 7 bases, and 15 bases lay between the germline ends. CDR3: CASSPSAGENSPLHF. CDR3 in DNA: TGTGCCAGCAGCCCCAGTGCAGGGGAGAATTCACCCCTCCACTTT.

This chain uses TRBV21-1 with TRBJ2-3; the table names TRBD2, a call not compared with the DNA. TRBV21-1 is a pseudogene locus. CDR3 length: 16 residues. The CDR3 loop is CASIREAGGCTDTQYF. For the CDR3, the DNA is TGTGCCAGCATCAGGGAAGCGGGGGGGTGCACAGATACGCAGTATTTT.

This chain links TRBV9 with TRBJ2-3; 7 bases match TRBD2. The V gene end was trimmed by 4 bases and the J gene end by 4 bases; junction bases not matched to a gene: 9. CDR1 is SGDLS, CDR2 YYNGEE, per germline. This CDR3 has 15 amino acids. The CDR3 loop reads CASSPRGKGPDTQYF. The CDR3 DNA follows: TGTGCCAGCAGCCCGCGGGGGAAGGGGCCAGATACGCAGTATTTT.

The rearrangement uses TRBV30 and TRBJ2-5; D is uncertain. Trimming shortened V by 1 base and J by 5 bases, and 2 bases separated the two germline ends. Germline V gives CDR1 GTSNPN, CDR2 SVGIG (reference sequence). The CDR3 is 10 amino acids. The DNA of the CDR3 is TGTGCCTGGAGTGCTGAGACCCAGTACTTC. As protein: CAWSAETQYF.

The J gene is TRBJ2-5, the V gene TRBV25-1; TRBD2 aligns across 8 bases. Germline values: CDR1 MGHDK, CDR2 SYGVNS. This CDR3 is built from 17 residues. The J segment lost 1 base and the V segment lost 1 base, leaving 8 bases of the junction unmatched. The CDR3 nucleotides read TGTGCCAGCAGTGAATGGGGTAGCGGGGAGATCCAAGAGACCCAGTACTTC. Its protein product is CASSEWGSGEIQETQYF.

This chain links TRBV19 with TRBJ1-6, with a possible D match to TRBD1 (6 bases). The CDR3 extends over 20 amino acids. The V end lost 8 bases, the J end lost 8 bases, and 34 bases lay between the germline ends. Germline V gives CDR1 LNHDA, CDR2 SQIVND (reference sequence). The CDR3 sequence: CASPTGGGTHREKGDSPLHF. The DNA for the CDR3 is TGTGCCAGTCCCACGGGGGGGGGAACCCACAGGGAGAAGGGCGATTCACCCCTCCACTTT.

The chain uses TRBV7-9 and TRBJ2-1, with a tentative D call TRBD1 (6 bases). There are 15 residues in the CDR3. Germline V gene data show CDR1 as SEHNR and CDR2 as FQNEAQ (reference sequence). V lost 3 bases, J lost 2 bases, and 11 bases lay in between. The CDR3 nucleotides are TGTGCCAGCAGCTTCTTTGCAGGGGCCTACAATGAGCAGTTCTTC. It translates to CASSFFAGAYNEQFF.

V is TRBV30 and J is TRBJ1-2; D unclear. V lost 1 base, J lost 8 bases, and 8 bases lay in between. This CDR3 has 11 amino acids. Germline V gives CDR1 GTSNPN, CDR2 SVGIG (reference sequence). CDR3 residues: CAWSAQYGYTF. The DNA for the CDR3 is TGTGCCTGGAGTGCGCAGTACGGCTACACCTTC.

The chain employs TRBV9 and TRBJ2-7; 11 bases align to TRBD2. This CDR3 region has 16 residues. Germline CDR1 is SGDLS and CDR2 is YYNGEE. Trimming cost V 0 bases and J 1 base; bases outside gene matches: 3. The CDR3 bases are TGTGCCAGCAGCGTAGCTAGCGGGGGGACTTCCTACGAGCAGTACTTC. Its protein is CASSVASGGTSYEQYF.

The chain joins TRBV7-8 to TRBJ1-1, with D maybe TRBD1 (5 bases). Between the trimmed V and J ends, which lost 5 bases and 0 bases, there was a span of 16 bases. CDR1 and CDR2 (germline): SGHVS, FQNEAQ. The CDR3 runs to 16 residues. CDR3 region: CASSRTSTALNTEAFF. The CDR3 DNA is TGTGCCAGCAGCAGAACGTCGACAGCACTGAACACTGAAGCTTTCTTT. Together with reference TRBV7-8 and TRBJ1-1, the CDR3 gives the full variable domain: GAGVSQSPRYKVAKRGQDVALRCDPISGHVSLFWYQQALGQGPEFLTYFQNEAQLDKSGLPSDRFFAERPEGSVSTLKIQRTQQEDSAVYLCASSRTSTALNTEAFFGQGTRLTVV.

The rearrangement joins TRBV6-5 to TRBJ1-6; 8 bases agree with TRBD1. The length of the CDR3 is 15 residues. The J segment lost 7 bases and the V segment lost 6 bases, leaving 8 bases of the junction unmatched. From germline, CDR1 is MNHEY and CDR2 SVGAGI. The chain's CDR3 is CASRLDRGGNSPLHF. CDR3 in DNA: TGTGCCAGCAGGCTAGACAGGGGAGGCAATTCACCCCTCCACTTT.

The J gene is TRBJ1-1, the V gene TRBV7-2, with 9 bases that match TRBD1. This CDR3 has 14 amino acids. Germline CDR1 and CDR2: SGHTA and FQGNSA. Trimming took 3 bases from V and 5 from J; bases not matched to a gene: 4. CDR3 sequence reads: CASSFDRGSTEAFF. The CDR3 coding sequence is TGTGCCAGCAGCTTCGACAGGGGGTCGACTGAAGCTTTCTTT. The full variable domain, completed using reference TRBV7-2 and TRBJ1-1, is GAGVSQSPSNKVTEKGKDVELRCDPISGHTALYWYRQSLGQGLEFLIYFQGNSAPDKSGLPSDRFSAERTGGSVSTLTIQRTQQEDSAVYLCASSFDRGSTEAFFGQGTRLTVV.